The rows below give T cell receptor beta chains drawn from one sample of a study of blood T cell repertoires in COVID-19. Sequencing was performed with immunoSEQ multiplex PCR; in TCRdb, only in-frame clones are kept and a portion is missing. The sample records approximately 120,000 clones, more than 75% being singletons. Material for sequencing was peripheral blood. These receptors all stem from a human donor in a cohort sampled during active COVID-19. CDR3s include the opening cysteine and the closing phenylalanine or tryptophan. D genes are given only for firm matches. Not all rows give a size; the values are once, few, many and, for expanded clones, a class.

CDR3 protein | CDR3 DNA | clone size | D gene | J gene | V gene
CAISDQGGGEQFF | TGTGCCATCAGTGATCAGGGTGGCGGCGAGCAGTTCTTC | NA | NA | TRBJ2-1 | TRBV10-3
CASSQASKGQGYEQYF | TGTGCCAGCAGCCAAGCGTCTAAGGGACAGGGCTACGAGCAGTACTTC | NA | TRBD1 | TRBJ2-7 | TRBV3-1/TRBV3-2
CASSFRTGTGGGETQYF | TGTGCCAGCAGTTTTCGCACTGGGACAGGGGGCGGGGAGACCCAGTACTTC | NA | TRBD1 | TRBJ2-5 | TRBV28
CASRPPSVHGYTF | TGTGCCAGCAGGCCCCCCTCAGTCCATGGCTACACCTTC | NA | NA | TRBJ1-2 | TRBV28
CASSLDGTGLYYNEQFF | TGTGCCAGCAGCTTAGATGGGACAGGGTTGTACTACAATGAGCAGTTCTTC | NA | TRBD1 | TRBJ2-1 | TRBV11-2
CASSYPPLARTLPYNEQFF | TGTGCCAGCAGTTACCCCCCCCTAGCTCGGACCCTGCCATACAATGAGCAGTTCTTC | NA | NA | TRBJ2-1 | TRBV6-2/TRBV6-3
CASRNEAGRGGETQYF | TGTGCCAGCAGAAATGAGGCAGGCCGGGGGGGAGAGACCCAGTACTTC | NA | TRBD2 | TRBJ2-5 | TRBV7-8
CASSAGGTNEKLFF | TGTGCCAGCAGCGCAGGGGGGACTAATGAAAAACTGTTTTTT | NA | TRBD1 | TRBJ1-4 | TRBV28
CASFTSGLAANTGELFF | TGTGCCAGCTTTACGTCGGGACTAGCGGCGAACACCGGGGAGCTGTTTTTT | few | TRBD2 | TRBJ2-2 | TRBV28
CASARVAASEQFF | TGTGCCAGCGCCCGGGTCGCGGCTTCGGAGCAGTTCTTC | NA | NA | TRBJ2-1 | TRBV6-5
CASGLPRETQYF | TGTGCCAGCGGTCTCCCGAGGGAGACCCAGTACTTC | NA | NA | TRBJ2-5 | TRBV7-9
CASSNTQVYGYTF | TGTGCCAGCAGCAACACACAGGTATATGGCTACACCTTC | NA | NA | TRBJ1-2 | TRBV12-3/TRBV12-4
CATSRSSFSGNTIYF | TGTGCCACCAGCAGAAGCTCATTCTCTGGAAACACCATATATTTT | many | NA | TRBJ1-3 | TRBV15
CASSLSGRQETQYF | TGTGCCAGTAGTCTTAGCGGGAGGCAAGAGACCCAGTACTTC | NA | TRBD2 | TRBJ2-5 | TRBV19
CAITAGGYSEQFF | TGTGCCATCACAGCGGGAGGGTATAGTGAGCAGTTCTTC | NA | TRBD2 | TRBJ2-1 | TRBV10-3
CASSPRDTQYF | TGTGCCAGCAGCCCCCGTGATACGCAGTATTTT | NA | NA | TRBJ2-3 | TRBV7-2
CASSEALRVWGNQPQHF | TGTGCCAGCAGTGAAGCGCTGAGGGTCTGGGGCAATCAGCCCCAGCATTTT | NA | NA | TRBJ1-5 | TRBV6-1
CASSPMRFLSYNEQFF | TGTGCCAGCAGCCCCATGCGGTTCCTCTCCTACAATGAGCAGTTCTTC | NA | NA | TRBJ2-1 | TRBV28
CASRPPSASITEAFF | TGTGCCAGTAGGCCCCCCAGTGCATCCATCACTGAAGCTTTCTTT | NA | NA | TRBJ1-1 | TRBV19
CASSSGLPGETQYF | TGTGCCAGCAGCTCGGGACTCCCGGGAGAGACCCAGTACTTC | NA | NA | TRBJ2-5 | TRBV11-3
CASSSHNGKGAEAFF | TGTGCCAGCAGCTCACATAACGGGAAGGGGGCTGAAGCTTTCTTT | NA | NA | TRBJ1-1 | TRBV5-5
CASSHHDRVGEETQYF | TGCGCCAGCAGCCATCACGACAGGGTAGGGGAAGAGACCCAGTACTTC | NA | TRBD1 | TRBJ2-5 | TRBV4-1
CASRTSLTRGNYGYTF | TGTGCCAGCAGAACCTCTCTCACCCGGGGGAACTATGGCTACACCTTC | once | NA | TRBJ1-2 | TRBV6-6
CASSLGGGHVYEQYF | TGTGCCAGCAGTTTGGGGGGAGGGCACGTCTACGAGCAGTACTTC | NA | TRBD2 | TRBJ2-7 | TRBV28
CASSLGEGRNQPQHF | TGTGCCAGCAGTTTGGGTGAGGGAAGAAATCAGCCCCAGCATTTT | NA | NA | TRBJ1-5 | TRBV28
CASSQQPWRGKTEAFF | TGTGCCAGCAGCCAACAACCCTGGCGGGGGAAAACTGAAGCTTTCTTT | NA | NA | TRBJ1-1 | TRBV14
CASSEFGGTAKETQYF | TGCGCCAGCAGTGAGTTCGGCGGGACGGCCAAAGAGACCCAGTACTTC | NA | NA | TRBJ2-5 | TRBV10-1
CASSLERANTGELFF | TGCGCCAGCAGCTTGGAGAGAGCGAACACCGGGGAGCTGTTTTTT | NA | NA | TRBJ2-2 | TRBV5-1
CASSGTGRRAYGYTF | TGTGCCAGCAGTGGAACTGGACGGAGGGCCTATGGCTACACCTTC | NA | NA | TRBJ1-2 | TRBV28
CASSGGTGGNQPQHF | TGTGCCAGCAGCGGCGGGACAGGTGGAAATCAGCCCCAGCATTTT | NA | TRBD1 | TRBJ1-5 | TRBV5-8
CASSQDTLTSGSIFF | TGCGCCAGCAGCCAAGATACGCTTACTAGCGGGAGCATCTTCTTC | NA | TRBD2 | TRBJ2-1 | TRBV4-1
CASSPSGRGPGELFF | TGTGCCAGCAGCCCCTCGGGCAGGGGTCCCGGGGAGCTGTTTTTT | NA | NA | TRBJ2-2 | TRBV9